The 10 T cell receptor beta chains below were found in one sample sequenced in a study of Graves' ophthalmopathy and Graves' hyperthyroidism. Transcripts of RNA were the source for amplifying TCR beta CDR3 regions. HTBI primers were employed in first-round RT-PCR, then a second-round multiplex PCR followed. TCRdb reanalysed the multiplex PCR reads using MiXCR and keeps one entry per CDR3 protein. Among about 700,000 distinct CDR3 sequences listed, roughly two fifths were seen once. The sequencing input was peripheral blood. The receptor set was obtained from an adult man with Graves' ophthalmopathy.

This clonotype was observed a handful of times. CDR3 sequence reads: CSVTGTDTGELFF. The CDR3 DNA is TGCAGCGTTACTGGGACAGACACCGGGGAGCTGTTTTTT. This chain joins TRBV29-1 and TRBJ2-2, with 7 positions matching TRBD1. This CDR3 has 13 residues. Germline CDR1 SQVTM, CDR2 ANQGSEA. V shed 5 bases, J shed 3 bases, and the junction held 3 bases outside the gene matches.

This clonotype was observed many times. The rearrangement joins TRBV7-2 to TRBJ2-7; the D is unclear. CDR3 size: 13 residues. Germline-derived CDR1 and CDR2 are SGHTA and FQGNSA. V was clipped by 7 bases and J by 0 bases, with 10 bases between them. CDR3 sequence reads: CASTVTSSYEQYF. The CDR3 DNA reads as TGTGCCAGCACCGTTACCAGCTCCTACGAGCAGTACTTC.

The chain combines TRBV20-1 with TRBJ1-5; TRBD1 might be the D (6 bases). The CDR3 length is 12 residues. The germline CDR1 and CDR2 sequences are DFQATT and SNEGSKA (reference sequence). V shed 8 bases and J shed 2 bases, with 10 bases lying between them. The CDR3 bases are TGCAGTACGAGACAGGGCAATCAGCCCCAGCATTTT. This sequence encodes CSTRQGNQPQHF.

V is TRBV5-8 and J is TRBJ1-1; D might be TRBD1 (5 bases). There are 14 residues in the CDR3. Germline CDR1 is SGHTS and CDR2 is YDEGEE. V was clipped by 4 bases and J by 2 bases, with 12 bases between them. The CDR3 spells CASSRTWGNTEAFF. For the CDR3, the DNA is TGTGCCAGCAGCCGAACTTGGGGCAACACTGAAGCTTTCTTT.

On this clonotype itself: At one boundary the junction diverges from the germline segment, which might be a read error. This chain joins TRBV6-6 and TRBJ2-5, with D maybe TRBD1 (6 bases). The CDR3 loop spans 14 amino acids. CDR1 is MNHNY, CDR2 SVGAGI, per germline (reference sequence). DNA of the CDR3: TGTGTCAGCACCAGGCCCCTGGGACAAGAGGCCCAGTACTTC. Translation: CVSTRPLGQEAQYF.

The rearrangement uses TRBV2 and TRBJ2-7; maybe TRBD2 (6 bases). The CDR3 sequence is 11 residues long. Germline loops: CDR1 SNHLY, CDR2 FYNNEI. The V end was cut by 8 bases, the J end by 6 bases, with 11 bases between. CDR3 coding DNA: TGTGCCAGCGGGCTAGCGAGCGAGCAGTACTTC. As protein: CASGLASEQYF. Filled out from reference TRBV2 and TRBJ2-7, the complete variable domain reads EPEVTQTPSHQVTQMGQEVILRCVPISNHLYFYWYRQILGQKVEFLVSFYNNEISEKSEIFDDQFSVERPDGSNFTLKIRSTKLEDSAMYFCASGLASEQYFGPGTRLTVT.

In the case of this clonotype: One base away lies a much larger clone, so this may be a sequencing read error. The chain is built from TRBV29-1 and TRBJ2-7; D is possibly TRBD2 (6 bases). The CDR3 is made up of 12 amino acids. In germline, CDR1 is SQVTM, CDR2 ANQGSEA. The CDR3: CSVAGLSYGQYF. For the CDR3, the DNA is TGCAGCGTTGCGGGACTGTCCTACGGGCAGTACTTC.

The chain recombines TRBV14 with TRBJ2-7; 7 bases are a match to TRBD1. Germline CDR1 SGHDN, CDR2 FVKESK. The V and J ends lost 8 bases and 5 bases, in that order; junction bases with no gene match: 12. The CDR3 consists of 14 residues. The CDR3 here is CASDSGQSSHEQYF. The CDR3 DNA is TGTGCCAGCGACTCGGGACAGTCGTCCCACGAGCAGTACTTC.

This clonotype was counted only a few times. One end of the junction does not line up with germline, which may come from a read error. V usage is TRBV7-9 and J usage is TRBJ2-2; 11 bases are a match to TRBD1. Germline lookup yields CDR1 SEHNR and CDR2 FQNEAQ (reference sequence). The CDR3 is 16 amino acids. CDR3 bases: TGTGCAAGCAGCTTACGGGGACAGGGGGACACCGGGGAGCTGTTTTTT. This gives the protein CASSLRGQGDTGELFF. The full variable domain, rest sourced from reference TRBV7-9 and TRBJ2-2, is DTGVSQNPRHKITKRGQNVTFRCDPISEHNRLYWYRQTLGQGPEFLTYFQNEAQLEKSRLLSDRFSAERPKGSFSTLEIQRTEQGDSAMYLCASSLRGQGDTGELFFGEGSRLTVL.

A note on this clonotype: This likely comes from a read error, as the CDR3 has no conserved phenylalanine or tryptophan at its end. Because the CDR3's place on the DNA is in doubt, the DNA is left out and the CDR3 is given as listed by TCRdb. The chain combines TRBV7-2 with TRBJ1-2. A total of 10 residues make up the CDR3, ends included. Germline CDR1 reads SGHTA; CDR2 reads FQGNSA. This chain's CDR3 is CASSLVAATY.